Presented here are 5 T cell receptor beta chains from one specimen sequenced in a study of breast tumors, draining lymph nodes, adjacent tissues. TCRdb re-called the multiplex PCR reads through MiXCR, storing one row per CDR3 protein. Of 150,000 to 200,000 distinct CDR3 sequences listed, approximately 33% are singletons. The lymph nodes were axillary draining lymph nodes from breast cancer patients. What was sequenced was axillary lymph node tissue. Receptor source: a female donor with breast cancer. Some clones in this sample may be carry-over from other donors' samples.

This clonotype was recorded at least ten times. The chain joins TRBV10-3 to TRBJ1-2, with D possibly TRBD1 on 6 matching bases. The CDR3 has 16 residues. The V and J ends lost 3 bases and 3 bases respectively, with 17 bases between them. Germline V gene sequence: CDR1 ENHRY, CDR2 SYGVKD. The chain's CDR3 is CAISDEQGENYYGYTF. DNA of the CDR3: TGTGCCATCAGTGACGAACAGGGCGAGAATTACTATGGCTACACCTTC.

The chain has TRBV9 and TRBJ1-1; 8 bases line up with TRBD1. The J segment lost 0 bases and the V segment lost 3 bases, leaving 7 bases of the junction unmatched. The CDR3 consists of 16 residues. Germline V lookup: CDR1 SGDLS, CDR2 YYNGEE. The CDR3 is CASSAVQDRVNTEAFF. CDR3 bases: TGTGCCAGCAGCGCCGTCCAGGACAGGGTGAACACTGAAGCTTTCTTT. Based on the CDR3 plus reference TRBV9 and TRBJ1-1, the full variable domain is DSGVTQTPKHLITATGQRVTLRCSPRSGDLSVYWYQQSLDQGLQFLIQYYNGEERAKGNILERFSAQQFPDLHSELNLSSLELGDSALYFCASSAVQDRVNTEAFFGQGTRLTVV.

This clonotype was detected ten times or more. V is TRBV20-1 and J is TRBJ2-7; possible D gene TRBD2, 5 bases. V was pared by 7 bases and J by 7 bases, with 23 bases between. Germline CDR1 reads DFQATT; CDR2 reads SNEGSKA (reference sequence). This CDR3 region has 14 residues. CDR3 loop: CSVPSRRGLGEQYF. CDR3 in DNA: TGCAGTGTCCCCTCCCGGAGAGGACTGGGGGAGCAGTACTTC.

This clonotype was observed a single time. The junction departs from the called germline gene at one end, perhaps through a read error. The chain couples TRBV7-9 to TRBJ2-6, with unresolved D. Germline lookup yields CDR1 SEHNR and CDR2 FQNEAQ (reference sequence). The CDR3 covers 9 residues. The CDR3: CASSFLLIF. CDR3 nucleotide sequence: TGTGCCAGCAGCTTTTTACTCATCTTC. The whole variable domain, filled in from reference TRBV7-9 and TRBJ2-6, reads DTGVSQNPRHKITKRGQNVTFRCDPISEHNRLYWYRQTLGQGPEFLTYFQNEAQLEKSRLLSDRFSAERPKGSFSTLEIQRTEQGDSAMYLCASSFLLIFGAGSRLTVL.

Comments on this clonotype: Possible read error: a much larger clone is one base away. This CDR3 reads CASSFNKGTDTQYF. The CDR3, as DNA: TGTGCCAGCAGTTTCAACAAGGGAACAGATACGCAGTATTTT. This chain connects TRBV12-3 or TRBV12-4 to TRBJ2-3; D is undetermined. V was trimmed by 3 bases and J by 3 bases, leaving 10 bases between them. The CDR3 runs to 14 residues.